These 15 T cell receptor beta chains originate from one sample sequenced in a study of OX40 agonist ivuxolimab in advanced cancers. The data were produced by immunoSEQ multiplex PCR, yet TCRdb's version contains in-frame clones alone and is incomplete. The repertoire includes about 26,000 clones, around nine tenths of them detected once, and roughly a fifth sits in the top ten. The sequencing here drew on CD4+ or CD8+ T cells sorted from blood, taken in a trial of the OX40 agonist ivuxolimab. All receptors come from an adult with an advanced solid tumor such as melanoma, head and neck, liver or kidney cancer.

V usage is TRBV5-5 and J usage is TRBJ2-7; tentatively, D is TRBD2 (5 bases). The V gene lost 2 bases and the J gene lost 5 bases, with 14 bases spanning the gap. This CDR3 comprises 14 residues. Germline CDR1 is SGHKS and CDR2 is YYEKEE (reference sequence). The CDR3 coding sequence is TGTGCCAGCAGCTTAAGTGTCGGGATTAACGAGCAGTACTTC. Its translation is CASSLSVGINEQYF.

This chain uses TRBV19 with TRBJ2-1; maybe TRBD2 (7 bases). Germline CDR1 is LNHDA and CDR2 is SQIVND (reference sequence). The CDR3 has 13 amino acids. V shed 3 bases and J shed 6 bases, with 9 bases lying between them. CDR3 nucleotides: TGTGCCAGTAGTATGGGAGGGGGCAATGAGCAGTTCTTC. As protein: CASSMGGGNEQFF.

The chain links TRBV4-2 to TRBJ2-3, with 7 nucleotides matching TRBD2. V lost 3 bases to trimming and J lost 0 bases; unmatched junction nucleotides: 9. Germline CDR1 LGHNA, CDR2 YNFKEQ. The CDR3 loop spans 17 amino acids. The CDR3 loop is CASSQGTTFPSTDTQYF. In DNA form, the CDR3 reads TGTGCCAGCAGCCAGGGGACTACTTTTCCTAGCACAGATACGCAGTATTTT.

The chain carries TRBV16 and TRBJ2-7, with D possibly being TRBD2 (5 bases). V was shortened by 3 bases and J by 5 bases, with 14 bases between the two germline ends. There are 14 residues in the CDR3. Germline V gene sequence: CDR1 KGHSY, CDR2 FQNENV. This CDR3 is CASSQGAPGNEQYF. DNA for the CDR3: TGTGCCAGCAGCCAGGGAGCTCCGGGGAACGAGCAGTACTTC.

V gene TRBV19 combines with J gene TRBJ1-1, with D unclear. Trimming cost V 9 bases and J 0 bases, with 17 bases left between them. The CDR3 sequence is 15 residues long. The germline CDR1 and CDR2 sequences are LNHDA and SQIVND (reference sequence). Written as DNA, the CDR3 is TGTGCCAGCACCCCGACGACGGTGATGAACACTGAAGCTTTCTTT. Amino acids: CASTPTTVMNTEAFF.

This sequence joins TRBV5-6 and TRBJ2-1; D tentatively reads TRBD1 or TRBD2 (7 bases each). The CDR3 loop spans 13 amino acids. Germline V gene data show CDR1 as SGHDT and CDR2 as YYEEEE. Trimming removed 3 bases at V and 8 bases at J, with 12 bases between. The CDR3: CASSSGGADEQFF. CDR3 DNA: TGTGCCAGCAGCTCAGGGGGGGCGGATGAGCAGTTCTTC.

This chain connects TRBV7-6 to TRBJ2-7; D is uncertain. CDR3 size: 13 residues. Trimming cost V 4 bases and J 2 bases, with 9 bases left between them. Germline values: CDR1 SGHVS, CDR2 FNYEAQ. The CDR3 is CASSSTATYEQYF. The CDR3 coding sequence is TGTGCCAGCAGCTCAACAGCGACCTACGAGCAGTACTTC.

The J gene is TRBJ2-7, the V gene TRBV4-1, with D possibly being TRBD1 or TRBD2 (5 bases each). Between the trimmed V and J ends, which lost 7 bases and 0 bases, there was a span of 16 bases. In germline, CDR1 is MGHRA, CDR2 YSYEKL. The CDR3 contains 15 residues. CDR3 sequence (DNA): TGCGCCAGCACAGCGAGGGGTGGTGGCTCCTACGAGCAGTACTTC. Residues: CASTARGGGSYEQYF.

The V gene is TRBV6-5, the J gene TRBJ2-7, with TRBD1 matching over 8 bases. With V trimmed by 2 bases and J by 5 bases, 8 bases remained unmatched. CDR3 length equals 15 residues. The germline gives CDR1 MNHEY, CDR2 SVGAGI. The CDR3 sequence: CASSYGTGPTDEQYF. The CDR3 DNA reads TGTGCCAGCAGTTACGGGACAGGCCCAACCGACGAGCAGTACTTC.

This chain links TRBV5-4 with TRBJ2-7; D might be TRBD2 (6 bases). The CDR3 runs 15 residues. Looked up from germline, CDR1 is SGHNT and CDR2 is YYREEE (reference sequence). Trimming removed 1 base from V and 6 bases from J, with 17 bases in between. This chain's CDR3 is CASSLMGGVVGEQYF. The CDR3, as DNA: TGTGCCAGCAGCTTGATGGGCGGGGTGGTGGGCGAGCAGTACTTC.

The chain is built from TRBV4-3 and TRBJ1-1; maybe TRBD1 (5 bases). Germline assignment: CDR1 LGHNA and CDR2 YSLEER. CDR3 length: 17 amino acids. V was trimmed by 0 bases and J by 2 bases, leaving 16 bases between them. The CDR3 loop is CASSQDRVGLINTEAFF. CDR3 nucleotide sequence: TGCGCCAGCAGCCAAGATAGGGTGGGACTGATTAACACTGAAGCTTTCTTT.

This clone was detected once. This sequence joins TRBV7-9 and TRBJ1-2; 7 bases fit TRBD1. V shed 3 bases and J 4 bases; nucleotides not matched to a gene: 17. Germline V gene data show CDR1 as SEHNR and CDR2 as FQNEAQ (reference sequence). CDR3 length: 18 residues. CDR3 sequence (DNA): TGTGCCAGCAGCTTCGAGTTCCCCCACACCAGGACAGGCTATGGCTACACCTTC. Residues: CASSFEFPHTRTGYGYTF.

This chain connects TRBV2 to TRBJ2-1, with D unresolved. Trimming cost V 2 bases and J 6 bases, with 14 bases left between them. Germline assignment: CDR1 SNHLY and CDR2 FYNNEI. This CDR3 has 15 residues. The CDR3 sequence: CASSETPLFANEQFF. As DNA, the CDR3 is TGTGCCAGCAGTGAAACCCCCTTATTTGCCAATGAGCAGTTCTTC.

The J gene is TRBJ2-1, the V gene TRBV2; 7 bases fit TRBD1. V trimming: 7 bases; J trimming: 6 bases; junction bases outside the gene matches: 6. The CDR3 spans 13 residues. Per the germline V gene, CDR1 is SNHLY and CDR2 is FYNNEI. CDR3 sequence reads: CASTGGSINEQFF. The CDR3 nucleotides read TGTGCCAGCACAGGGGGAAGCATCAATGAGCAGTTCTTC.

The V call is TRBV7-2, the J call TRBJ1-3; perhaps TRBD1 as D (6 bases). The V end was cut by 5 bases, the J end by 0 bases, with 11 bases between. Germline CDR1 is SGHTA and CDR2 is FQGNSA. The CDR3 has 15 amino acids. The CDR3 sequence: CASSTWTDSGNTIYF. CDR3 DNA: TGTGCCAGCAGCACCTGGACAGACTCTGGAAACACCATATATTTT.